This T cell receptor beta chain was found in a study of OX40 agonist ivuxolimab in advanced cancers. Broadly, across the study: The costimulatory receptor OX40 (CD134) was targeted by ivuxolimab, a fully human IgG2 agonistic monoclonal antibody. Intravenous ivuxolimab was administered to patients every 2 weeks at six dose levels: 0.01, 0.1, 0.3, 1.5, 3 and 10 mg/kg. Of the 50 to 55 dose-escalation patients, hepatocellular carcinoma was present in approximately 20, melanoma in approximately 15, renal cell carcinoma in 9 and head and neck cancer in 9. In the dose-escalation cohort, around 80% of patients were male, and the mean age was 60 years with a range of roughly 23 to 90. Patients were allowed to have had prior anti-PD-1, anti-PD-L1 or anti-CTLA-4 therapy, and 40% of the dose-escalation patients had been treated with checkpoint inhibitors. Partial responses occurred in three dose-escalation patients: two with cutaneous melanoma and one with hepatocellular carcinoma. The purpose of peripheral TCRbeta sequencing was to test whether ivuxolimab changed TCR sequence diversity and led to clonal T-cell expansion. The paper describes the monotherapy dose-escalation part (N ≈ 49 patients) of the phase I trial of ivuxolimab. Points the paper makes about the study in general: Antigen specificity was not determined for the clonally expanded peripheral T cells. At doses of 0.1 to 3.0 mg/kg, clonal expansion of both CD4+ and CD8+ T cells in blood was seen between baseline and week 6. In the 0.1-3.0 mg/kg groups, partial responders were among the patients with the lowest normalized peripheral clonal expansion, particularly in CD8+ T cells. After ivuxolimab, more expanded clones were found on average in CD8+ T cells than in CD4+ T cells. Low levels of normalized T-cell clonal expansion were also seen in some nonresponding patients.

Genomic DNA was isolated from the sorted cells so that the TCRbeta CDR3 region could be sequenced. TCRbeta CDR3 regions were sequenced using the immunoSEQ Assay. The table was pulled from immuneACCESS by TCRdb, which kept in-frame rearrangements only. Such tables lose some clones; where checked, under half of the loss comes from unresolved V genes, and the rest has no known cause. This sample is represented by about 84,000 clones; more than 70% of them were singletons. Jointly, the top ten make up about 0.22% of the sample. Concerning this clone: It has no known antigen specificity. Per-nucleotide qualities are absent, and no much larger clonotype sits a single base away.

The trial excluded patients who had a history of autoimmune disease or were on systemic immunosuppression. Peripheral blood for TCR sequencing was collected from all dose cohorts at baseline, on cycle 4 day 1, and on cycle 7 day 1. The samples were drawn from a first-in-human, open-label, multicenter phase I dose-escalation trial of ivuxolimab. Adults with locally advanced or metastatic melanoma, renal cell, hepatocellular, or head and neck squamous cell carcinoma were enrolled in the trial. Before TCR sequencing, CD4+ T cells and CD8+ T cells from peripheral blood were sorted into separate populations. CDR1 SGHNT and CDR2 YYREEE are derived from the germline V gene (reference sequence). The CDR3 numbers 11 residues from cysteine through phenylalanine. The DNA shown is the 33-base CDR3, in frame from base 1. Trimming removed 3 bases from V and 3 bases from J, leaving 3 bases between the germline ends.

The V gene is TRBV5-4 and the J gene is TRBJ2-5; no D gene is confidently identified. The sample here was CD4+ or CD8+ T cells sorted from blood, taken in a trial of the OX40 agonist ivuxolimab. This TCR came from an adult with an advanced solid tumor such as melanoma, head and neck, liver or kidney cancer. The CDR3 in this case is CASSWEETQYF. Read as DNA, the sequence is TGTGCCAGCAGCTGGGAAGAGACCCAGTACTTC.